Below are 31 T cell receptor beta chains sequenced from a single sample in a study of patients and donors after allogeneic stem cell transplantation. TCRdb processed the RT-PCR reads anew with MiXCR; each CDR3 protein has one entry. The data show over 65,000 distinct CDR3 sequences, with 26% seen just once and more than 25% held by the top ten. The sequenced sample was blood, either unsorted or a sorted T cell fraction (not recorded which). The receptors come from a human donor who was either an allogeneic HSCT recipient or a stem cell or donor lymphocyte infusion donor (not recorded which). It is not recorded whose cells these are; they may come from a transplant donor.

The V call is TRBV5-1, the J call TRBJ1-5; 10 bases are shared with TRBD1. Trimming removed 4 bases from V and 7 bases from J; junction bases left unmatched: 5. The CDR3 is 14 residues long. Germline assignment: CDR1 SGHRS and CDR2 YFSETQ. CDR3 region: CASSRGQGEQPQHF. The CDR3, as DNA: TGCGCCAGCAGCAGAGGACAGGGGGAACAGCCCCAGCATTTT.

This clonotype was detected only a few times. This chain links TRBV21-1 with TRBJ2-1; TRBD1, the D gene given by the table, was not confirmed from the DNA. TRBV21-1 is classified as a pseudogene. CDR3 length: 17 residues. The CDR3, as DNA: TGTGCCAGCAGCAAAGGGTTAGGGCAGGGGGCAGACAATGAGCAGTTCTTC. Translation gives CASSKGLGQGADNEQFF.

The V gene is TRBV6-6, the J gene TRBJ1-1; no clear D. Between the trimmed V and J ends, which lost 2 bases and 4 bases, there was a span of 17 bases. Germline loops: CDR1 MNHNY, CDR2 SVGAGI (reference sequence). The CDR3 has 16 amino acids. CDR3 residues: CASSYQNPGLGTEAFF. As DNA, the CDR3 is TGTGCCAGCAGTTACCAAAACCCGGGCCTGGGCACTGAAGCTTTCTTT.

The sample holds a few counts of this clonotype. This chain connects TRBV12-3 or TRBV12-4 to TRBJ2-1, with 9 bases matching TRBD2. There are 15 residues in the CDR3. The junction had 7 bases not matched to a gene; V was cut back by 2 bases and J by 8 bases. The CDR3 reads CASSLRLAGKDEQFF. As DNA, the CDR3 is TGTGCCAGCAGTTTAAGGCTAGCGGGGAAGGATGAGCAGTTCTTC.

This clonotype has more than one count but fewer than ten. The CDR3 reads CASSLRSEDRGYEKLFF. The CDR3 region has the DNA TGTGCCAGCAGCTTAAGATCGGAAGACAGGGGCTATGAAAAACTGTTTTTT. The V and J genes are TRBV7-9 and TRBJ1-4; 8 bases agree with TRBD1. V shed 2 bases and J 6 bases; nucleotides not matched to a gene: 11. Germline V gene sequence: CDR1 SEHNR, CDR2 FQNEAQ (reference sequence). This CDR3 is 17 amino acids long.

The chain carries TRBV9 and TRBJ2-2; D gene uncertain. V was cut by 0 bases and J by 1 base, with 10 bases left in between. This CDR3 is 16 amino acids long. The germline CDR1 and CDR2 sequences are SGDLS and YYNGEE. The DNA of the CDR3 is TGTGCCAGCAGCGTAGCCCAGCCTGTGAACACCGGGGAGCTGTTTTTT. Translating it yields CASSVAQPVNTGELFF. Full variable domain (remainder filled in from reference TRBV9 and TRBJ2-2): DSGVTQTPKHLITATGQRVTLRCSPRSGDLSVYWYQQSLDQGLQFLIQYYNGEERAKGNILERFSAQQFPDLHSELNLSSLELGDSALYFCASSVAQPVNTGELFFGEGSRLTVL.

The chain couples TRBV12-3 or TRBV12-4 to TRBJ2-3; D is tentatively TRBD1 or TRBD2 (5 bases each). The CDR3 is 15 amino acids. The V end lost 8 bases, the J end lost 0 bases, and 15 bases lay between the germline ends. The CDR3 loop is CASLLGDGSTDTQYF. The CDR3 DNA sequence: TGTGCCAGCCTCTTGGGGGACGGTAGCACAGATACGCAGTATTTT.

The chain couples TRBV5-1 to TRBJ2-7, with 7 bases fitting TRBD1. The CDR3 runs 14 residues. V lost 3 bases to trimming and J lost 4 bases; unmatched junction nucleotides: 7. Looked up from germline, CDR1 is SGHRS and CDR2 is YFSETQ. The CDR3 reads CASSSGTAYYEQYF. The CDR3 DNA sequence: TGCGCCAGCAGCTCCGGGACAGCGTATTACGAGCAGTACTTC.

This sequence joins TRBV20-1 and TRBJ1-1, with TRBD1 identical over 8 bases. Germline-derived CDR1 and CDR2 are DFQATT and SNEGSKA (reference sequence). The CDR3 spans 14 residues. Trimming at V came to 5 bases and at J to 5 bases, leaving 10 bases not matched to a gene. The DNA of the CDR3 is TGCAGTGCTCTTATTACAGGGGGGAGAACTGAAGCTTTCTTT. This encodes CSALITGGRTEAFF.

This clonotype was recorded many times. The rearrangement uses TRBV5-6 and TRBJ1-2; no clear D. The V gene lost 3 bases and the J gene lost 8 bases, with 14 bases spanning the gap. The CDR3 spans 13 residues. The germline CDR1 and CDR2 sequences are SGHDT and YYEEEE. As DNA, the CDR3 is TGTGCCAGCAGCTCGGAATGGCGGGGAGGCTACACCTTC. It codes for CASSSEWRGGYTF.

This clonotype was seen a few times. This sequence joins TRBV12-3 or TRBV12-4 and TRBJ1-2; D unresolved. The CDR3 length is 12 residues. Trimming took off 8 bases at V and 8 bases at J, with 15 bases between the two ends. The CDR3 coding sequence is TGTGCCAGCGGGAGGTCCCTCGGGGGCTACACCTTC. Translated, it gives CASGRSLGGYTF.

The chain uses TRBV5-5 and TRBJ1-1, with 9 nucleotides matching TRBD1. The CDR3 is 15 amino acids. Germline V lookup: CDR1 SGHKS, CDR2 YYEKEE (reference sequence). V gave up 2 bases and J gave up 7 bases; unmatched junction bases: 9. For the CDR3, the DNA is TGTGCCAGCAGCTTTGGGTACAGGGGGCATCTTGAAGCTTTCTTT. As protein: CASSFGYRGHLEAFF.

The chain recombines TRBV7-9 with TRBJ2-1; D might be TRBD1 (5 bases). Trimming cost V 4 bases and J 2 bases, with 9 bases left between them. This CDR3 comprises 14 residues. Per germline, CDR1 SEHNR and CDR2 FQNEAQ (reference sequence). The CDR3 DNA is TGTGCCAGCAGCTGGGGCACCACCTACAATGAGCAGTTCTTC. Its protein product is CASSWGTTYNEQFF.

This clonotype was recorded a few times. The chain employs TRBV6-5 and TRBJ1-1; the D is unclear. The CDR3 contains 14 residues. The V end was cut by 0 bases, the J end by 3 bases, with 8 bases between. The germline V gene has CDR1 MNHEY and CDR2 SVGAGI. CDR3 nucleotides: TGTGCCAGCAGTTACTCTGCAGGACACACTGAAGCTTTCTTT. Its translation: CASSYSAGHTEAFF.

This clonotype was counted a few times. The chain links TRBV5-1 to TRBJ1-6; D unclear. Germline V CDR1 and CDR2: SGHRS, YFSETQ. The CDR3 is 13 amino acids. V shed 6 bases and J shed 6 bases, with 10 bases lying between them. CDR3 protein: CASTLDPNSPLHF. The CDR3, as DNA: TGCGCCAGCACCCTCGACCCTAATTCACCCCTCCACTTT. The full variable domain, in which reference TRBV5-1 and TRBJ1-6 provide the parts outside the CDR3, is KAGVTQTPRYLIKTRGQQVTLSCSPISGHRSVSWYQQTPGQGLQFLFEYFSETQRNKGNFPGRFSGRQFSNSRSEMNVSTLELGDSALYLCASTLDPNSPLHFGNGTRLTVT.

The chain recombines TRBV5-1 with TRBJ2-7; TRBD1 is a possible D gene (6 bases). Germline V gives CDR1 SGHRS, CDR2 YFSETQ. The CDR3 is made up of 14 amino acids. Trimming removed 2 bases from V and 3 bases from J, with 12 bases in between. The CDR3 region is CASSLQGWGYEQYF. In nucleotides, the CDR3 is TGCGCCAGCAGCTTACAGGGTTGGGGCTACGAGCAGTACTTC.

The table lists this clonotype with a few counts. The chain employs TRBV4-2 and TRBJ1-5, with no clear D. The CDR3 has 14 residues. Germline values: CDR1 LGHNA, CDR2 YNFKEQ. Trimming took off 3 bases at V and 3 bases at J, with 9 bases between the two ends. CDR3 sequence: CASSQEVFNQPQHF. CDR3 DNA: TGTGCCAGCAGCCAGGAGGTTTTCAATCAGCCCCAGCATTTT.

The chain links TRBV3-1 to TRBJ2-7; D is possibly TRBD1 (6 bases). Germline CDR1 and CDR2: LGHDT and YNNKEL (reference sequence). Trimming took off 1 base at V and 5 bases at J, with 15 bases between the two ends. The CDR3 loop spans 15 amino acids. The CDR3 reads CASSQVPRGRNEQYF. CDR3 DNA sequence: TGTGCCAGCAGCCAAGTTCCCAGGGGAAGGAACGAGCAGTACTTC.

This clonotype was counted ten times or more. This sequence joins TRBV12-3 or TRBV12-4 and TRBJ1-1; D perhaps matches TRBD1 (5 bases). There are 13 residues in the CDR3. V was trimmed by 5 bases and J by 0 bases, leaving 7 bases between them. CDR3 in amino acids: CASSRQLNTEAFF. CDR3 bases: TGTGCCAGCAGTCGACAGTTGAACACTGAAGCTTTCTTT.

This clonotype was recorded a few times. This chain joins TRBV5-1 and TRBJ2-7; a possible D gene is TRBD2 (5 bases). The CDR3 is made up of 15 amino acids. Germline CDR1 is SGHRS and CDR2 is YFSETQ. V lost 0 bases to trimming and J lost 1 base, with 11 bases between them. The CDR3 is CASSLGASLSYEQYF. Written as DNA, the CDR3 is TGCGCCAGCAGCTTGGGAGCTAGCCTTTCCTACGAGCAGTACTTC.

This clonotype was recorded at least ten times. V usage is TRBV11-2 and J usage is TRBJ2-4; D gene uncertain. The CDR3 covers 13 residues. V lost 2 bases to trimming and J lost 10 bases, with 12 bases between them. Germline CDR1 reads SGHAT; CDR2 reads FQNNGV. In DNA, the CDR3 is TGTGCCAGCAGCTTATCGACGGACCAAATTCAGTACTTC. Translation: CASSLSTDQIQYF.

The rearrangement links TRBV13 to TRBJ2-2; D call uncertain. Trimming left V 2 bases short and J 3 bases short, with 10 bases between. Germline V CDR1 and CDR2: PRHDT, FYEKMQ (reference sequence). The CDR3 is 15 amino acids. CDR3 amino acids: CASSLPPGHTGELFF. CDR3 in DNA: TGTGCCAGCAGCTTACCCCCCGGCCACACCGGGGAGCTGTTTTTT.

This clonotype was recorded a few times. The rearrangement joins TRBV6-5 to TRBJ1-5; D is unresolved. V lost 8 bases and J lost 6, with 14 bases in between. This CDR3 region has 13 residues. The germline gives CDR1 MNHEY, CDR2 SVGAGI. CDR3 in amino acids: CASQAGSVQPQHF. The CDR3 region has the DNA TGTGCCAGCCAGGCCGGGAGTGTTCAGCCCCAGCATTTT.

Comment on this clonotype: Just one base apart from a much larger clone, this may be a read error. V is TRBV7-6 and J is TRBJ1-1; maybe TRBD1 (5 bases). The CDR3 spans 13 residues. CDR1 is SGHVS and CDR2 is FNYEAQ in the germline V gene. The V end was cut by 1 base, the J end by 3 bases, with 6 bases between. CDR3 sequence reads: CASSLDRHTEAFF. The DNA for the CDR3 is TGTGCCAGCAGCTTAGACAGGCACACTGAAGCTTTCTTT.

V gene TRBV7-9 combines with J gene TRBJ1-2; perhaps TRBD1 as D (6 bases). Germline V gene sequence: CDR1 SEHNR, CDR2 FQNEAQ (reference sequence). The CDR3 loop spans 16 amino acids. V was shortened by 5 bases and J by 6 bases, with 22 bases between the two germline ends. This CDR3 is CASSLLGHPSEDGYTF. The CDR3 region has the DNA TGTGCCAGCAGCCTCTTGGGACATCCCTCGGAGGATGGCTACACCTTC.

This clonotype was detected only a few times. The chain employs TRBV2 and TRBJ2-2; D is ambiguous. V dropped 0 bases and J dropped 4 bases, with 9 bases sitting between them. The CDR3 is made up of 15 amino acids. Germline CDR1 and CDR2: SNHLY and FYNNEI. The CDR3 sequence: CASSEAPGVTGELFF. The CDR3 nucleotides are TGTGCCAGCAGTGAAGCGCCTGGGGTCACCGGGGAGCTGTTTTTT. Complete variable domain (other parts from reference TRBV2 and TRBJ2-2): EPEVTQTPSHQVTQMGQEVILRCVPISNHLYFYWYRQILGQKVEFLVSFYNNEISEKSEIFDDQFSVERPDGSNFTLKIRSTKLEDSAMYFCASSEAPGVTGELFFGEGSRLTVL.

The J gene is TRBJ1-1, the V gene TRBV20-1, with unresolved D. CDR3 size: 10 residues. Germline V gene data show CDR1 as DFQATT and CDR2 as SNEGSKA (reference sequence). The V end lost 6 bases, the J end lost 7 bases, and 9 bases lay between the germline ends. The CDR3 DNA is TGCAGTGCCGACCACGGTGAAGCTTTCTTT. The encoded protein is CSADHGEAFF.

This clonotype has a handful of counts. The J gene is TRBJ2-1, the V gene TRBV12-3 or TRBV12-4, with TRBD2 identical over 7 bases. CDR3 size: 14 residues. The trim removed 2 bases at V and 6 bases at J, leaving 4 bases unmatched. Here the CDR3 DNA reads TGTGCCAGCAGTTTAATGGGGGGGGTCAATGAGCAGTTCTTC. Its translation is CASSLMGGVNEQFF.

There are a few counts of this clonotype. The V gene is TRBV5-1, the J gene TRBJ2-3; no definite D call. Germline V gene sequence: CDR1 SGHRS, CDR2 YFSETQ. V was shortened by 4 bases and J by 1 base, with 10 bases between the two germline ends. The CDR3 sequence is 14 residues long. Here the CDR3 reads CASSRTGRTDTQYF. The DNA of the CDR3 is TGCGCCAGCAGCCGAACGGGCCGCACAGATACGCAGTATTTT.

The table lists this clonotype with a count of one. CDR3 DNA sequence: TGCAGTGCTAGAGACGGGACGTTAGCCAAAAACATTCAGTACTTC. Amino acids: CSARDGTLAKNIQYF. This chain uses TRBV20-1 with TRBJ2-4, with D possibly called TRBD1 or TRBD2 (5 bases each). The V gene's germline CDR1 is DFQATT and CDR2 SNEGSKA (reference sequence). CDR3 size: 15 residues. Trimming left V 0 bases short and J 0 bases short, with 9 bases between.

The V gene is TRBV5-1, the J gene TRBJ2-3, with D perhaps TRBD2 (6 bases). V was clipped by 0 bases and J by 1 base, with 9 bases between them. The CDR3 spans 15 residues. Per germline, CDR1 SGHRS and CDR2 YFSETQ. The CDR3 DNA follows: TGCGCCAGCAGCTTGGGGCGGGGACGCACAGATACGCAGTATTTT. It encodes CASSLGRGRTDTQYF.